The 20 T cell receptor beta chains below come from one sample, sequenced in a study of control samples from healthy donors and cancer patients. Profiling relied on immunoSEQ multiplex PCR, and the TCRdb table lists in-frame clones only, not all of them. The sample shows roughly 170,000 clones, 88% of them seen only once. Sequences were obtained from blood. Receptors originate from a woman aged 25 to 39 in good health.

DNA for the CDR3: TGTGCCAGCAGCCCCTTAGGGCTAGCGGGAGTGAGGACCGGGGAGCTGTTTTTT. This encodes CASSPLGLAGVRTGELFF. The gene calls are TRBV7-9 and TRBJ2-2, with 10 bases fitting TRBD2. The V and J ends lost 5 bases and 5 bases, in that order; junction bases with no gene match: 14. CDR3 size: 18 residues. Germline V gene lookup returns CDR1 SEHNR and CDR2 FQNEAQ (reference sequence).

The genes are TRBV28 and TRBJ1-6; 7 bases fit TRBD1. This CDR3 has 14 residues. CDR1 is MDHEN and CDR2 is SYDVKM in the germline V gene. The V and J ends lost 6 bases and 9 bases, in that order; junction bases with no gene match: 8. CDR3 protein: CASSPGTESSPLHF. The CDR3 DNA sequence: TGTGCCAGCAGCCCCGGGACAGAGAGTTCACCCCTCCACTTT. The entire variable domain, with the rest obtained from reference TRBV28 and TRBJ1-6, is as follows: DVKVTQSSRYLVKRTGEKVFLECVQDMDHENMFWYRQDPGLGLRLIYFSYDVKMKEKGDIPEGYSVSREKKERFSLILESASTNQTSMYLCASSPGTESSPLHFGNGTRLTVT.

The gene calls are TRBV15 and TRBJ2-1, with TRBD2 matching 8 bases. Trimming removed 0 bases from V and 7 bases from J; junction bases left unmatched: 11. CDR1 is LNHNV and CDR2 is YYDKDF in the germline V gene (reference sequence). The CDR3 spans 17 residues. As DNA, the CDR3 is TGTGCCACCAGCAGAGATTATAGCGGGACCCTACTTAATGAGCAGTTCTTC. Its translation: CATSRDYSGTLLNEQFF.

The J gene is TRBJ2-5, the V gene TRBV2; 11 bases are a match to TRBD2. The CDR3 is 17 residues long. J lost 2 bases, V lost 5 bases, and 10 bases had no gene match. Germline V gene sequence: CDR1 SNHLY, CDR2 FYNNEI. Written as DNA, the CDR3 is TGTGCCAGCAGTAAGGAGACTAGCGGGATCCTTCAAGAGACCCAGTACTTC. This codes for CASSKETSGILQETQYF.

This sequence joins TRBV6-1 and TRBJ2-7; D perhaps matches TRBD1 (5 bases). Germline assignment: CDR1 MNHNS and CDR2 SASEGT. V was clipped by 1 base and J by 4 bases, with 11 bases between them. CDR3 length equals 14 residues. The CDR3 sequence is CASSEEQVWYEQYV. Written as DNA, the CDR3 is TGTGCCAGCAGTGAAGAACAGGTTTGGTACGAGCAGTACGTC.

V and J are TRBV2 and TRBJ1-5; no definite D call. The V gene lost 7 bases and the J gene lost 5 bases, with 15 bases spanning the gap. The CDR3 has 14 residues. The germline V gene encodes CDR1 SNHLY and CDR2 FYNNEI. CDR3 residues: CASNGRAPDQPQHF. For the CDR3, the DNA is TGTGCCAGCAATGGGAGGGCCCCGGATCAGCCCCAGCATTTT.

The table lists this clone with a count of one. The CDR3 here is CAISEQGRRNTEAFF. CDR3 in DNA: TGTGCCATCAGTGAACAGGGGCGTAGGAACACTGAAGCTTTCTTT. This rearrangement joins TRBV10-3 to TRBJ1-1; the match to TRBD1 covers 7 bases. V dropped 3 bases and J dropped 1; count of bases not matched to a gene: 5. Germline-derived CDR1 and CDR2 are ENHRY and SYGVKD. The CDR3 length is 15 residues.

In this sample, this clone turned up a few times. The chain recombines TRBV19 with TRBJ2-6; weak D call: TRBD1 (5 bases). V was cut by 3 bases and J by 1 base, with 7 bases left in between. There are 15 residues in the CDR3. Germline CDR1 and CDR2: LNHDA and SQIVND (reference sequence). The chain's CDR3 is CASSIPGSGANVLTF. CDR3 DNA sequence: TGTGCCAGTAGTATTCCAGGGTCTGGGGCCAACGTCCTGACTTTC.

A word on this clone: The sample holds other DNA sequences that translate to the same CDR3. DNA for the CDR3: TGTGCCTGGAGTGTACAAGAAAATCAGCCCCAGCATTTT. Protein: CAWSVQENQPQHF. The chain links TRBV30 to TRBJ1-5, with no clear D. The V and J ends lost 0 bases and 4 bases respectively, with 7 bases between them. In germline, CDR1 is GTSNPN, CDR2 SVGIG (reference sequence). This CDR3 comprises 13 residues.

This chain links TRBV7-2 with TRBJ1-2; TRBD1 matches 7 bases. This CDR3 region has 15 residues. V was pared by 6 bases and J by 5 bases, with 12 bases of the junction left unmatched. The germline V gene encodes CDR1 SGHTA and CDR2 FQGNSA. In DNA, the CDR3 is TGTGCCAGCAGACCCCCGGGACAGCTACATTATGGCTACACCTTC. Translated, it gives CASRPPGQLHYGYTF.

This chain connects TRBV15 to TRBJ1-1, with D perhaps TRBD1 (6 bases). The length of the CDR3 is 14 residues. The germline V gene has CDR1 LNHNV and CDR2 YYDKDF (reference sequence). V shed 3 bases and J shed 10 bases, with 18 bases lying between them. CDR3 protein: CATSSPAQGRRAFF. CDR3 sequence (DNA): TGTGCCACCAGCAGCCCTGCGCAGGGGCGCAGAGCTTTCTTT.

This sequence joins TRBV9 and TRBJ2-1; 7 bases are a match to TRBD2. Germline V gene data show CDR1 as SGDLS and CDR2 as YYNGEE. Trimming took 3 bases from V and 2 from J; bases not matched to a gene: 5. The CDR3 has 15 amino acids. The CDR3 loop reads CASSASGVTYNEQFF. Written as DNA, the CDR3 is TGTGCCAGCAGCGCAAGCGGGGTAACCTACAATGAGCAGTTCTTC. Drawing the rest from reference TRBV9 and TRBJ2-1, the complete variable domain is DSGVTQTPKHLITATGQRVTLRCSPRSGDLSVYWYQQSLDQGLQFLIQYYNGEERAKGNILERFSAQQFPDLHSELNLSSLELGDSALYFCASSASGVTYNEQFFGPGTRLTVL.

The chain joins TRBV5-6 to TRBJ2-2; TRBD2 matches at 13 bases. CDR3 length: 16 residues. Trimming took 2 bases from V and 9 from J; bases not matched to a gene: 7. Germline V gene lookup returns CDR1 SGHDT and CDR2 YYEEEE. CDR3 sequence reads: CASSFHGLAGARELFF. CDR3 nucleotide sequence: TGTGCCAGCAGCTTCCACGGACTAGCGGGAGCTCGGGAGCTGTTTTTT. Full variable domain (missing parts from reference TRBV5-6 and TRBJ2-2): DAGVTQSPTHLIKTRGQQVTLRCSPKSGHDTVSWYQQALGQGPQFIFQYYEEEERQRGNFPDRFSGHQFPNYSSELNVNALLLGDSALYLCASSFHGLAGARELFFGEGSRLTVL.

The chain recombines TRBV20-1 with TRBJ1-3; D gene unclear. Trimming left V 6 bases short and J 3 bases short, with 6 bases between. The CDR3 is made up of 11 amino acids. CDR1 is DFQATT and CDR2 is SNEGSKA in the germline V gene (reference sequence). This CDR3 reads CSAPLGNTIYF. In nucleotides, the CDR3 is TGCAGTGCCCCCCTTGGAAACACCATATATTTT.

The V and J genes are TRBV7-9 and TRBJ1-2; no reliable D call. Germline loops: CDR1 SEHNR, CDR2 FQNEAQ (reference sequence). This CDR3 spans 18 amino acids. V was pared by 6 bases and J by 4 bases, with 27 bases between. The DNA of the CDR3 is TGTGCCAGCAGTTTACCATCCAAAAAACAGAGAATGGTCTATGGCTACACCTTC. Translating gives CASSLPSKKQRMVYGYTF. Based on the CDR3 plus reference TRBV7-9 and TRBJ1-2, the full variable domain is DTGVSQNPRHKITKRGQNVTFRCDPISEHNRLYWYRQTLGQGPEFLTYFQNEAQLEKSRLLSDRFSAERPKGSFSTLEIQRTEQGDSAMYLCASSLPSKKQRMVYGYTFGSGTRLTVV.

DNA for the CDR3: TGCGCCAGCAGCACTAGCGGGACCACAGATACGCAGTATTTT. Translation: CASSTSGTTDTQYF. The chain joins TRBV5-1 to TRBJ2-3; TRBD2 matches at 10 bases. CDR3 length: 14 amino acids. Germline V gives CDR1 SGHRS, CDR2 YFSETQ. V trimming: 4 bases; J trimming: 2 bases; junction bases outside the gene matches: 1. The full variable domain, rest sourced from reference TRBV5-1 and TRBJ2-3, is KAGVTQTPRYLIKTRGQQVTLSCSPISGHRSVSWYQQTPGQGLQFLFEYFSETQRNKGNFPGRFSGRQFSNSRSEMNVSTLELGDSALYLCASSTSGTTDTQYFGPGTRLTVL.

V is TRBV28 and J is TRBJ2-5; D possibly corresponds to TRBD1 (5 bases). V was cut by 6 bases and J by 4 bases, with 12 bases left in between. Per the germline V gene, CDR1 is MDHEN and CDR2 is SYDVKM. The length of the CDR3 is 13 residues. The CDR3 loop is CASRKRQRETQYF. In DNA, the CDR3 is TGTGCCAGCAGAAAAAGACAGCGAGAGACCCAGTACTTC.

CDR3 nucleotides: TGTGCCAGCAGCTCCAGGGAAAGGGGGGTCTACGAGCAGTACTTC. Amino acid sequence: CASSSRERGVYEQYF. The J gene is TRBJ2-7, the V gene TRBV11-2; D could derive from TRBD1 or TRBD2 (6 bases each). V lost 4 bases to trimming and J lost 3 bases, with 16 bases between them. Germline values: CDR1 SGHAT, CDR2 FQNNGV. This CDR3 has 15 amino acids.

The V call is TRBV4-2, the J call TRBJ2-7; D may be TRBD1 (6 bases). CDR1 is LGHNA and CDR2 is YNFKEQ in the germline V gene. The CDR3 contains 15 residues. V was pared by 5 bases and J by 0 bases, with 14 bases between. CDR3 bases: TGTGCCAGCAGCTATGAAGGGACATCCTCCTACGAGCAGTACTTC. Encoded protein: CASSYEGTSSYEQYF.

The gene calls are TRBV5-1 and TRBJ2-6, with 9 bases lining up with TRBD2. The CDR3 is 17 amino acids. With V trimmed by 0 bases and J by 2 bases, 3 bases remained unmatched. Per the germline V gene, CDR1 is SGHRS and CDR2 is YFSETQ. The CDR3 spells CASSLVPSGAGANVLTF. CDR3 nucleotide sequence: TGCGCCAGCAGCTTGGTGCCTAGCGGGGCTGGGGCCAACGTCCTGACTTTC.